This T cell receptor (beta chain) is drawn from a study of shared clonotypes between healthy human individuals. Turning to the study itself: Aged 18 to 49, the donors were a couple of women and three men. Three plates were used per donor for CD4 naive, three for CD4 memory, two for CD8 naive and one for CD8 memory. Study-wide points: Shared across several donors were roughly 5% of the naive CD4 clonotypes.

Unmatched junction bases numbered 5, after V lost 3 bases and J lost 9 bases. Looked up from germline, CDR1 is SGHDT and CDR2 is YYEEEE. The CDR3 is 14 amino acids. Some clones are missing from TCRdb's copy, which holds only in-frame ones; the method was immunoSEQ multiplex PCR. There are 2,500,000 or so clones in the sample; about 92% occur only once, and over 0.12% lies in the top ten. This clone has just one count. The target antigen is unknown. The sequenced material came from naive CD4+ T cells sorted from blood. The subset was: CD45RA+ positively selected. The clonotype comes from a man aged 18 to 30 in good health. This rearrangement joins TRBV5-6 to TRBJ2-1, with 11 positions matching TRBD2. CDR3 amino acids: CASSSLSGGAEQFF. DNA of the CDR3: TGTGCCAGCAGCTCTCTTAGCGGGGGGGCTGAGCAGTTCTTC.